These 2 T cell receptor beta chains were all obtained from the same sample, sequenced in a study of blood T cells in healthy people across ages. With a J-beta primer mix and a sample-barcoded 5' primer, a second PCR ran about 7 to 12 cycles. TCRdb re-called the 5' RACE reads through MiXCR, storing one row per CDR3 protein. The sample records about 780,000 distinct CDR3 sequences, roughly 25% being singletons. Separately, the same data were catalogued under a study of T cells of mothers and their children.

The sample consisted of blood. The receptors here all came from a boy aged 5-17 years in good health.

The J gene is TRBJ2-5, the V gene TRBV3-1; possibly TRBD1 or TRBD2 for D (6 bases each). The CDR3 spans 15 residues. The germline gives CDR1 LGHDT, CDR2 YNNKEL (reference sequence). V gave up 4 bases and J gave up 1 base, with 13 bases separating them. CDR3 region: CASSLVGGAQETQYF. The CDR3 bases are TGTGCCAGCAGCCTCGTCGGGGGCGCCCAAGAGACCCAGTACTTC.

This clonotype was found a few times. The rearrangement joins TRBV6-7 to TRBJ2-4; TRBD1 agrees at 7 bases. TRBV6-7 belongs to the ORF category, with a function that is uncertain. With 2 bases clipped from V and 0 bases from J, the junction kept 7 bases outside the gene matches. This CDR3 contains 17 residues. The DNA of the CDR3 is TGTGCCAGCAGTTACCCCGACAGGGAGCTAGCCAAAAACATTCAGTACTTC. This encodes CASSYPDRELAKNIQYF.